This TCR beta chain emerged from a study of shared clonotypes between healthy human individuals. Study at large: Each donor's CD8 memory used one plate, CD8 naive two, each CD4 subset three.

With regard to this clone: Antigen specificity is unknown.

It was CD45RO-negative cells, positively selected for CCR7, that made up naive CD8 cells, with terminally differentiated effector memory CD45RA+ cells excluded. Donors comprised only Caucasian adults living in Nashville, Tennessee. Trimming at V came to 6 bases and at J to 4 bases, leaving 17 bases not matched to a gene. Germline-derived CDR1 and CDR2 are SGHVS and FQNEAQ. The CDR3 extends over 19 amino acids. Study results and caveats: Naive subsets generally exceeded memory subsets in estimated richness. Rarefaction analysis demonstrated incomplete sorted-subset sequencing notwithstanding large depth.

Some clones are missing from TCRdb's copy, which holds only in-frame ones; the method was immunoSEQ multiplex PCR. The sample lists 2 million or so clones; about 94% were seen once. Sequenced sample: naive CD8+ T cells sorted from blood. This receptor was obtained from a man aged 18 to 35 in good health. V and J are TRBV7-8 and TRBJ2-2; 10 bases are a match to TRBD2. The CDR3 DNA sequence: TGTGCCAGCAGACTAGCATCAGGACTAGCGGAAGGGGGCACCGGGGAGCTGTTTTTT. Protein sequence: CASRLASGLAEGGTGELFF.